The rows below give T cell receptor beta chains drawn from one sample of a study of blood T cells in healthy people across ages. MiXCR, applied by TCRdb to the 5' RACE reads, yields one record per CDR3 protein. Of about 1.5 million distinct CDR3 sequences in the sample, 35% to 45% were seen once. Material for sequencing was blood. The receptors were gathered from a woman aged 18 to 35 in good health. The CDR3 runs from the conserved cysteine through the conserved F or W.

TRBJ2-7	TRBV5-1	CANNVGTVSYEQYF
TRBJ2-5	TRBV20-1	CSARDPPGQETQYF
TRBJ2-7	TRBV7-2	CASSFGGSGSYEQYF
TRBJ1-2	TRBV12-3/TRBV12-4	CASSFSRNYGYTF
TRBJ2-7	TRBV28	CASSRTGWVDYEQYF
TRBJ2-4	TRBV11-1	CASSSASGRAGYNEQYF
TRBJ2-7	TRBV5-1	CASTGTASSYEQYF
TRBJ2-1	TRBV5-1	CASSLDIGRTYNEQFF
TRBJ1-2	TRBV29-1	CSVYTGGRGYGYTF
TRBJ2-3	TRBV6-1	CASSVPDTDTQYF
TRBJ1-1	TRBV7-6	CASSLGRGAGNTEAFF
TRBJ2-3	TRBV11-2	CASSLRLDGTDTQYF
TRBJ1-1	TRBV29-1	CSVRDVPGAAEAFF
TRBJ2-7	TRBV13	CASSLGAAGTGAHEQYF
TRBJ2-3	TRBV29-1	CSVMLAGATDTQYF
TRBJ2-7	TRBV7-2	CASSSELYNEQYF
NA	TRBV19	CASNPGLASYNEQYF
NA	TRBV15	CATSRDYQTQYF
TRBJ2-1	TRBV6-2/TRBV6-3	CASRRSSYNEQFF
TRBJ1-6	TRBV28	CASTMWTGDNSPLHF
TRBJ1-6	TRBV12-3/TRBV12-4	CASRAGATPLHF
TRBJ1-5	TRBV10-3	CASGDTNSNQPQHF
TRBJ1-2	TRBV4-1	CASSQMDAGRRANYGYTF
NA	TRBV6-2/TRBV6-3	CASSYVYNEQYF
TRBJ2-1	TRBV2	CVSRLTGGGHNEQFF
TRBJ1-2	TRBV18	CASSTGTGRHHYGYTF
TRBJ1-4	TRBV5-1	CASSVQYLNEKLFF
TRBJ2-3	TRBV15	CATSRGQNTDTQYF
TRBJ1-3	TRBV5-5	CASSASGTLNTIYF
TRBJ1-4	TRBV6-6	CASSYSFGNAKLFF
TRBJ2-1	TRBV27	CASSSGLEVREQFF
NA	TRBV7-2	CASRGTGIYEQYF
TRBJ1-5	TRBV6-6	CAGTFHTGGSRGQPQHF